This T cell receptor beta chain was documented in a study of blood T cell repertoires in COVID-19. About the research overall: Some COVID-19 samples were acute and others convalescent; all came from the United States, Italy and Spain. Sources were T cells, B-cell-depleted T cells, or PBMCs; the material itself was cDNA or gDNA.

The CDR3 runs 15 residues. The germline V gene encodes CDR1 SGHRS and CDR2 YFSETQ. V lost 0 bases and J 2 bases, leaving 10 bases between the germline ends. Study processing details: Estimated nucleated cell counts came from reference gene primer amplification. Some clones are missing from TCRdb's copy, which holds only in-frame ones; the method was immunoSEQ multiplex PCR. V, J and clone size derive from that table, while D and trimming were established from the DNA sequence. The table lists 170,000 or so clones, approximately 86% of them singletons. The sequenced sample was peripheral blood. The clonotype was recovered from a man aged 50 or older with active or convalescent COVID-19. This sequence joins TRBV5-1 and TRBJ2-3; D is perhaps TRBD1 (5 bases). This chain's CDR3 is CASSLATGYTDTQYF. CDR3 sequence (DNA): TGCGCCAGCAGCTTGGCAACAGGTTACACAGATACGCAGTATTTT.